These T cell receptor beta chains were read from a single sample in a study of spatial heterogeneity in lung cancer. One entry per CDR3 protein results from TCRdb running MiXCR on the 5' RACE reads. The repertoire holds about 39,000 distinct CDR3 sequences, with around 3.3% as singletons. Sample: normal lung tissue next to the tumor, taken at surgery. These receptors all come from a male donor with early-stage non-small cell lung cancer. Each CDR3 is given with its conserved first and last residue. The order of the fields is D gene, clone size, J gene, V gene, CDR3 protein, CDR3 DNA. A D gene is named only where the DNA matches it firmly. The size of a clone is reported for some rows only, either as once, few or many, or as a class for expanded clones.

d_gene: .
abundance: many
j_gene: TRBJ1-1
v_gene: TRBV5-1
CDR3aa: CASSAGLTANTEAFF
CDR3nt: TGCGCCAGCAGCGCAGGACTGACGGCGAACACTGAAGCTTTCTTT

d_gene: .
abundance: many
j_gene: TRBJ1-5
v_gene: TRBV6-5
CDR3aa: CASSYGLGSDQPQHF
CDR3nt: TGTGCCAGCAGTTACGGCCTAGGGTCGGATCAGCCCCAGCATTTT

d_gene: .
abundance: many
j_gene: TRBJ1-6
v_gene: TRBV4-2
CDR3aa: CASSQDLGQDNSPLHF
CDR3nt: TGTGCCAGCAGCCAAGATCTGGGACAAGATAATTCACCCCTCCACTTT

d_gene: .
abundance: .
j_gene: TRBJ2-3
v_gene: TRBV7-8
CDR3aa: CASSFASADTQYF
CDR3nt: TGTGCCAGCAGCTTCGCTAGCGCAGATACGCAGTATTTT

d_gene: TRBD2
abundance: few
j_gene: TRBJ2-7
v_gene: TRBV29-1
CDR3aa: CSVAGGSSYEQYF
CDR3nt: TGCAGCGTTGCAGGCGGGAGCTCCTACGAGCAGTACTTC

d_gene: .
abundance: many
j_gene: TRBJ2-3
v_gene: TRBV7-9
CDR3aa: CASSLEDTQYF
CDR3nt: TGTGCCAGCAGCTTGGAAGATACGCAGTATTTT

d_gene: .
abundance: many
j_gene: TRBJ1-1
v_gene: TRBV3-1
CDR3aa: CASSQILNTEAFF
CDR3nt: TGTGCCAGCAGCCAAATTCTGAACACTGAAGCTTTCTTT

d_gene: .
abundance: .
j_gene: TRBJ2-3
v_gene: TRBV5-1
CDR3aa: CASSLEGPGAATDTQYF
CDR3nt: TGCGCCAGCAGCTTAGAAGGGCCGGGAGCGGCCACAGATACGCAGTATTTT

d_gene: .
abundance: many
j_gene: TRBJ2-3
v_gene: TRBV7-2
CDR3aa: CASSARSVVDTQYF
CDR3nt: TGTGCCAGCAGCGCGAGGAGCGTTGTAGATACGCAGTATTTT

d_gene: TRBD2
abundance: .
j_gene: TRBJ2-3
v_gene: TRBV12-3/TRBV12-4
CDR3aa: CASSLPGLGTDTQYF
CDR3nt: TGTGCCAGCAGTCTCCCGGGACTAGGGACAGATACGCAGTATTTT

d_gene: .
abundance: few
j_gene: TRBJ2-1
v_gene: TRBV11-1
CDR3aa: CASSLGEGSEQFF
CDR3nt: TGTGCCAGCAGCTTGGGTGAAGGTAGTGAGCAGTTCTTC

d_gene: TRBD2
abundance: many
j_gene: TRBJ2-5
v_gene: TRBV7-2
CDR3aa: CASSLVSGGIRETQYF
CDR3nt: TGTGCCAGCAGCTTAGTTAGCGGGGGCATCCGAGAGACCCAGTACTTC

d_gene: .
abundance: many
j_gene: TRBJ1-2
v_gene: TRBV4-3
CDR3aa: CASSQGPSYYGYTF
CDR3nt: TGCGCCAGCAGCCAAGGGCCTTCCTACTATGGCTACACCTTC

d_gene: .
abundance: many
j_gene: TRBJ2-3
v_gene: TRBV5-1
CDR3aa: CATSGSTDTQYF
CDR3nt: TGCGCCACCAGCGGGAGCACAGATACGCAGTATTTT

d_gene: .
abundance: many
j_gene: TRBJ1-5
v_gene: TRBV10-3
CDR3aa: CATRDHSNQPQHF
CDR3nt: TGTGCCACCCGAGACCATAGCAATCAGCCCCAGCATTTT

d_gene: TRBD2
abundance: many
j_gene: TRBJ2-1
v_gene: TRBV7-2
CDR3aa: CASSLGSGRNEQFF
CDR3nt: TGTGCCAGCAGCTTAGGTAGCGGGAGGAATGAGCAGTTCTTC

d_gene: .
abundance: many
j_gene: TRBJ2-3
v_gene: TRBV20-1
CDR3aa: CSARDEGGTDTQYF
CDR3nt: TGCAGTGCTAGAGATGAAGGCGGGACAGATACGCAGTATTTT

d_gene: .
abundance: .
j_gene: TRBJ1-6
v_gene: TRBV7-9
CDR3aa: CASSGGLERNSPLHF
CDR3nt: TGTGCCAGCAGCGGGGGTCTGGAGAGAAATTCACCCCTCCACTTT

d_gene: .
abundance: many
j_gene: TRBJ2-1
v_gene: TRBV12-3/TRBV12-4
CDR3aa: CASSPRTSPNEQFF
CDR3nt: TGTGCCAGCAGTCCCCGAACTAGCCCCAATGAGCAGTTCTTC

d_gene: .
abundance: many
j_gene: TRBJ2-6
v_gene: TRBV2
CDR3aa: CASSTGFSGANVLTF
CDR3nt: TGTGCCAGCAGCACAGGTTTCTCTGGGGCCAACGTCCTGACTTTC

d_gene: .
abundance: many
j_gene: TRBJ1-5
v_gene: TRBV5-8
CDR3aa: CASSFSISSRGSNQPQHF
CDR3nt: TGTGCCAGCAGCTTCTCCATTAGTAGCAGGGGAAGCAATCAGCCCCAGCATTTT

d_gene: .
abundance: .
j_gene: TRBJ1-1
v_gene: TRBV29-1
CDR3aa: CSVTRTGEAFF
CDR3nt: TGCAGCGTCACGAGGACGGGTGAAGCTTTCTTT